This T cell receptor beta chain was retrieved from a study of blood T cell repertoires in COVID-19. The V end was cut by 6 bases, the J end by 4 bases, with 9 bases between. CDR3 length: 13 amino acids. Germline CDR1 is KGHDR and CDR2 is SFDVKD. Libraries were prepared by immunoSEQ multiplex PCR; TCRdb keeps only in-frame clonotypes and omits some of them. The sample lists 300,000 to 400,000 clones, approximately 87% occurring once. The sequence derives from a woman in her twenties or thirties with acute COVID-19. V gene TRBV24-1 combines with J gene TRBJ2-1; weak D call: TRBD1 (6 bases). Sequenced material: PBMCs or T cells enriched from blood (not recorded which). The CDR3 reads CATSPDSYNEQFF. The CDR3 DNA is TGTGCCACCAGTCCGGACAGTTACAATGAGCAGTTCTTC.